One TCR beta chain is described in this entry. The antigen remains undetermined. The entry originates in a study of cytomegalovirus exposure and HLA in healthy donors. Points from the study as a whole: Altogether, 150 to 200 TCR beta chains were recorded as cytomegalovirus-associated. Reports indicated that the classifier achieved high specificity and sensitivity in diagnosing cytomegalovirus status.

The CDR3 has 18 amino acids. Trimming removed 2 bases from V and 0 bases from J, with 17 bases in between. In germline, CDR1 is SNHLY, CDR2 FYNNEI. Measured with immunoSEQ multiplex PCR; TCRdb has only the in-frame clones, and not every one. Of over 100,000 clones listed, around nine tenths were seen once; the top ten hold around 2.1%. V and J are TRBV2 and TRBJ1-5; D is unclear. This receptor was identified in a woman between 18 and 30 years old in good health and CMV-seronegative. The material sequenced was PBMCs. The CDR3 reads CASSESPWRDYSNQPQHF. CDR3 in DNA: TGTGCCAGCAGTGAATCCCCTTGGAGGGATTATAGCAATCAGCCCCAGCATTTT.